Presented here are 23 T cell receptor beta chains from one specimen sequenced in a study of blood T cell repertoires in COVID-19. This table comes from immunoSEQ multiplex PCR, and its TCRdb copy is limited to in-frame clones, with some not included. The table lists 250,000 to 300,000 clones, about 88% of them singletons. Sample: peripheral blood. The receptors were gathered from a woman aged 70 to 79 with COVID-19, enrolled during active disease.

This chain joins TRBV11-2 and TRBJ2-7; 9 bases align to TRBD2. The germline V gene has CDR1 SGHAT and CDR2 FQNNGV. J lost 7 bases, V lost 1 base, and 8 bases had no gene match. This CDR3 has 15 residues. Here the CDR3 DNA reads TGTGCCAGCAGCTTAGTAGGTAGCGGGGGTGAAGAGCAGTACTTC. It yields the protein CASSLVGSGGEEQYF.

V and J are TRBV27 and TRBJ2-2; 7 bases match TRBD2. Trimming cost V 4 bases and J 4 bases; bases outside gene matches: 12. CDR1 MNHEY and CDR2 SMNVEV come from the germline V gene (reference sequence). The CDR3 sequence is 17 residues long. The DNA for the CDR3 is TGTGCCAGCAGTTACCGAGCGGGGTACCCGAGCACCGGGGAGCTGTTTTTT. As protein: CASSYRAGYPSTGELFF.

The chain employs TRBV27 and TRBJ2-7; 7 nucleotides line up with TRBD2. Germline values: CDR1 MNHEY, CDR2 SMNVEV (reference sequence). Unmatched junction bases numbered 9, after V lost 5 bases and J lost 5 bases. The CDR3 spans 14 residues. The CDR3 region is CASSPVGGKDEQYF. The CDR3, as DNA: TGTGCCAGCAGTCCCGTGGGGGGGAAGGACGAGCAGTACTTC.

As DNA, the CDR3 is TGTGCCAGCAGCTATGGACAGGGCAATTCACCCCTCCACTTT. Translation: CASSYGQGNSPLHF. The rearrangement links TRBV7-9 to TRBJ1-6; 8 bases match TRBD1. The V and J ends lost 4 bases and 7 bases, in that order; junction bases with no gene match: 3. CDR3 size: 14 residues. Germline V gene data show CDR1 as SEHNR and CDR2 as FQNEAQ (reference sequence).

This sequence joins TRBV5-4 and TRBJ1-1, with 8 bases fitting TRBD1. Germline CDR1 SGHNT, CDR2 YYREEE (reference sequence). The CDR3 runs 15 residues. Germline trimming cut 3 bases from V and 1 base from J; bases unmatched to any gene: 5. This chain's CDR3 is CASSSLGQGNTEAFF. CDR3 sequence (DNA): TGTGCCAGCAGCTCCTTAGGACAGGGGAACACTGAAGCTTTCTTT.

The chain employs TRBV11-2 and TRBJ2-3; D might be TRBD2 (6 bases). With 8 bases removed from V and 3 bases from J, the gap between germline ends came to 18 bases. The CDR3 is made up of 15 amino acids. Germline-derived CDR1 and CDR2 are SGHAT and FQNNGV. The CDR3 coding sequence is TGTGCCAGCGCACCGGGGAGGCAGGGAACAGATACGCAGTATTTT. This gives the protein CASAPGRQGTDTQYF. Combining the CDR3 with reference TRBV11-2 and TRBJ2-3 gives the whole variable domain EAGVAQSPRYKIIEKRQSVAFWCNPISGHATLYWYQQILGQGPKLLIQFQNNGVVDDSQLPKDRFSAERLKGVDSTLKIQPAKLEDSAVYLCASAPGRQGTDTQYFGPGTRLTVL.

V gene TRBV5-5 combines with J gene TRBJ2-5, with 9 bases that match TRBD1. J lost 2 bases, V lost 2 bases, and 1 base had no gene match. Germline lookup yields CDR1 SGHKS and CDR2 YYEKEE (reference sequence). The CDR3 is 14 residues long. CDR3 nucleotide sequence: TGTGCCAGCAGCTTCGGACAGGGGCAAGAGACCCAGTACTTC. Translated, it gives CASSFGQGQETQYF.

This clone appeared once. This chain links TRBV27 with TRBJ2-4; 8 bases fit TRBD2. This CDR3 spans 17 amino acids. V was clipped by 5 bases and J by 0 bases; unmatched bases: 9. The germline CDR1 and CDR2 sequences are MNHEY and SMNVEV (reference sequence). The CDR3 DNA sequence: TGTGCCAGCAGTCCTACGGGAGGGTTACTAGCCAAAAACATTCAGTACTTC. The encoded protein is CASSPTGGLLAKNIQYF.

This chain uses TRBV3-1 (or the pseudogene TRBV3-2) with TRBJ1-2, with a possible D match to TRBD1 (5 bases). Trimming cost V 1 base and J 9 bases, with 15 bases left between them. From germline, CDR1 is LGHDT and CDR2 YNNKEL (reference sequence). The CDR3 contains 14 residues. DNA for the CDR3: TGTGCCAGCAGCCAAGGGGATAGGGGAATCAGCTACACCTTC. Its protein is CASSQGDRGISYTF.

The chain links TRBV2 to TRBJ1-4; maybe TRBD1 (6 bases). The CDR3 length is 15 residues. Trimming stripped 6 bases from V and 3 bases from J, with 14 bases between. Germline V gives CDR1 SNHLY, CDR2 FYNNEI. CDR3 coding DNA: TGTGCCAGCAGCCGCCCCAGGGGTTCTAATGAAAAACTGTTTTTT. The encoded protein is CASSRPRGSNEKLFF.

In this sample, this clone turned up once. CDR3 protein: CASSLEPGGPGQETQYF. DNA for the CDR3: TGCGCCAGCAGCTTGGAACCGGGGGGGCCGGGACAAGAGACCCAGTACTTC. The rearrangement uses TRBV5-1 and TRBJ2-5, with 8 bases aligning to TRBD2. V was pared by 0 bases and J by 2 bases, with 9 bases of the junction left unmatched. CDR3 length: 17 residues. CDR1 is SGHRS and CDR2 is YFSETQ in the germline V gene.

The CDR3 DNA reads as TGTGCCAGCAGCCTTGCGGGGGTTCTAACCTACGAGCAGTACTTC. The encoded protein is CASSLAGVLTYEQYF. V gene TRBV5-5 combines with J gene TRBJ2-7, with 7 bases lining up with TRBD2. J gave up 2 bases and V 4 bases, and 9 bases lay outside the gene matches. CDR3 length: 15 residues. The V gene's germline CDR1 is SGHKS and CDR2 YYEKEE (reference sequence).

The chain uses TRBV11-2 and TRBJ2-7; no clear D gene. The CDR3 runs to 13 residues. Germline V CDR1 and CDR2: SGHAT, FQNNGV. V was pared by 1 base and J by 3 bases, with 7 bases between. In DNA form, the CDR3 reads TGTGCCAGCAGCTTAGTAGCCAGCTACGAGCAGTACTTC. Translated: CASSLVASYEQYF.

The chain carries TRBV7-2 and TRBJ1-5; maybe TRBD1 (5 bases). This CDR3 contains 18 residues. Germline V lookup: CDR1 SGHTA, CDR2 FQGNSA. V lost 2 bases to trimming and J lost 8 bases, with 25 bases between them. The CDR3 reads CASSLHLTTRGVQEPQHF. The DNA of the CDR3 is TGTGCCAGCAGCTTACACCTTACGACACGGGGGGTTCAGGAGCCCCAGCATTTT.

This clone was seen once. V gene TRBV3-1 (or the pseudogene TRBV3-2) combines with J gene TRBJ2-5; D is ambiguous. This CDR3 has 14 amino acids. V lost 2 bases, J lost 4 bases, and 11 bases lay in between. CDR1 is LGHDT and CDR2 is YNNKEL in the germline V gene (reference sequence). CDR3 sequence: CASSQKSGGETQYF. CDR3 in DNA: TGTGCCAGCAGCCAAAAATCTGGCGGAGAGACCCAGTACTTC.

This chain joins TRBV13 and TRBJ1-2; TRBD1 aligns across 7 bases. Trimming took 3 bases from V and 8 from J; bases not matched to a gene: 6. CDR3 length: 13 residues. Germline V gene sequence: CDR1 PRHDT, CDR2 FYEKMQ (reference sequence). The CDR3 coding sequence is TGTGCCAGCAGCTTCAAGGGGGCGGAGGGCTACACCTTC. Its protein is CASSFKGAEGYTF.

This sequence joins TRBV10-3 and TRBJ1-2, with 10 bases matching TRBD1. The germline V gene encodes CDR1 ENHRY and CDR2 SYGVKD. V trimming: 5 bases; J trimming: 1 base; junction bases outside the gene matches: 7. The CDR3 is 16 residues long. The CDR3 DNA is TGTGCCATCAGTAGGGACAGGGGCCTAGATAACTATGGCTACACCTTC. Its protein is CAISRDRGLDNYGYTF.

The chain combines TRBV5-1 with TRBJ2-5; D may be TRBD2 (5 bases). Trimming took 4 bases from V and 5 from J, leaving 21 bases between them. CDR1 is SGHRS and CDR2 is YFSETQ in the germline V gene. CDR3 size: 16 residues. The CDR3 nucleotides are TGCGCCAGCAGCGCTACGGCTTCGAGGGATGGGGAGACCCAGTACTTC. It encodes CASSATASRDGETQYF.

The rearrangement uses TRBV19 and TRBJ2-2; 13 bases map to TRBD2. The CDR3 loop spans 16 amino acids. Germline assignment: CDR1 LNHDA and CDR2 SQIVND (reference sequence). V shed 4 bases, J shed 5 bases, and the junction held 4 bases outside the gene matches. The CDR3 loop reads CASSSLGLAGTGELFF. The CDR3 DNA is TGTGCCAGTAGTAGTCTGGGACTAGCGGGGACCGGGGAGCTGTTTTTT.

J is TRBJ2-1 and V is TRBV5-8; D might be TRBD1 (5 bases). Germline V gives CDR1 SGHTS, CDR2 YDEGEE. Trimming took off 0 bases at V and 8 bases at J, with 12 bases between the two ends. CDR3 length: 14 residues. The CDR3 DNA reads TGTGCCAGCAGCTTGGAGTCCTGGGGCGATGAGCAGTTCTTC. This gives the protein CASSLESWGDEQFF. Full variable domain (missing parts from reference TRBV5-8 and TRBJ2-1): EAGVTQSPTHLIKTRGQQATLRCSPISGHTSVYWYQQALGLGLQFLLWYDEGEERNRGNFPPRFSGRQFPNYSSELNVNALELEDSALYLCASSLESWGDEQFFGPGTRLTVL.

The V call is TRBV10-1, the J call TRBJ2-5; weak D call: TRBD1 (5 bases). Trimming left V 4 bases short and J 7 bases short, with 13 bases between. This CDR3 spans 13 amino acids. CDR1 and CDR2 from the germline V gene are WNHNN and SYGVQD (reference sequence). The CDR3 DNA is TGCGCCAGCAGTGCTGACAGAGTGGGGACCCAGTACTTC. Translation gives CASSADRVGTQYF.

This rearrangement joins TRBV9 to TRBJ1-2; maybe TRBD1 (6 bases). The CDR3 loop spans 14 amino acids. The germline V gene has CDR1 SGDLS and CDR2 YYNGEE. Trimming shortened V by 0 bases and J by 4 bases, and 10 bases separated the two germline ends. CDR3 DNA: TGTGCCAGCAGCGTAGAGGACAGATTCTATGGCTACACCTTC. Protein product: CASSVEDRFYGYTF.

This clone appeared once. The gene calls are TRBV4-3 and TRBJ2-5; TRBD2 aligns across 7 bases. Unmatched junction bases numbered 3, after V lost 4 bases and J lost 4 bases. The CDR3 has 13 amino acids. The germline CDR1 and CDR2 sequences are LGHNA and YSLEER. CDR3 DNA sequence: TGCGCCAGCAGCCTGGGGGGGGGAGAGACCCAGTACTTC. This sequence encodes CASSLGGGETQYF.